The clone carrying this T cell receptor beta chain was seen a few times. The CDR3 runs 15 residues. Germline values: CDR1 KGHSH, CDR2 LQKENI. V was pared by 6 bases and J by 4 bases, with 9 bases of the junction left unmatched. This sample was included in a study of T cells of healthy individuals. TCRdb recomputed calls from the 5' RACE reads with MiXCR, one row per CDR3 protein. The data show 60,000 to 80,000 distinct CDR3 sequences, roughly 16% seen once. The clonotype originates from a human donor in good health. The chain joins TRBV18 to TRBJ1-2; 9 nucleotides match TRBD1. The CDR3 sequence is CASSENRGRGYGYTF. Here the CDR3 DNA reads TGTGCCAGCTCGGAGAACAGGGGGCGCGGCTATGGCTACACCTTC.